This TCR beta chain was sequenced for a study of blood T cells in healthy people across ages. Primed by a sample-barcoded 5' primer and a J-beta primer mix, a second PCR proceeded for roughly 7 to 12 cycles. TCRdb fed the 5' RACE reads into MiXCR, producing one record per CDR3 protein. The sample contains fewer than 650,000 distinct CDR3 sequences, over 25% of which appear only once. Germline V gene sequence: CDR1 MNHNY, CDR2 SVGAGI (reference sequence). The CDR3 spans 13 residues. Trimming cost V 6 bases and J 7 bases, with 13 bases left between them. The same specimen was also included in a second study, on T cells of mothers and their children. In that study: cDNA was synthesized from all extracted RNA at about 1.5 ug per reaction.

This chain connects TRBV6-6 to TRBJ2-4, with D perhaps given as TRBD1 or TRBD2 (6 bases each). This receptor was obtained from a boy between 2 and 10 years old in good health. Sequenced material: blood. This chain's CDR3 is CASRKEGGNIQYF. The CDR3 nucleotides read TGTGCCAGCAGAAAGGAAGGGGGGAACATTCAGTACTTC.